This T cell receptor beta chain emerged from a study of blood T cell repertoires in COVID-19. Background on the study: In each case, the material was cDNA or gDNA derived from T cells, B-cell-depleted T cells, or PBMCs.

This clone was counted once. The V end lost 1 base, the J end lost 5 bases, and 12 bases lay between the germline ends. The CDR3 extends over 14 amino acids. Germline lookup yields CDR1 SGDLS and CDR2 YYNGEE. Per the original methods: Counts of nucleated cells, estimated from reference gene primer amplification, were obtained. Assay used: immunoSEQ multiplex PCR; TCRdb lists only in-frame clones, some missing. That table gives V, J and clone size, and the DNA gave D and trimming. The data show 200,000 or so clones, with around 89% seen just once and roughly 2.5% held by the top ten. The age range of participants was about 18 to 95 years, with residence in about two dozen US areas. Recovery among Cohort 3 donors was established by two negative PCRs, clearance, or symptom resolution.

The clonotype comes from a woman aged 30 to 39 who had recovered from COVID-19. The V and J genes are TRBV9 and TRBJ1-1; D may be TRBD1 (5 bases). Sequencing used PBMCs or T cells enriched from blood (not recorded which). CDR3 sequence (DNA): TGTGCCAGCAGCGTATCGGGGGATGCGACTGAAGCTTTCTTT. This encodes CASSVSGDATEAFF. The variable domain in full, completed from reference TRBV9 and TRBJ1-1, reads DSGVTQTPKHLITATGQRVTLRCSPRSGDLSVYWYQQSLDQGLQFLIQYYNGEERAKGNILERFSAQQFPDLHSELNLSSLELGDSALYFCASSVSGDATEAFFGQGTRLTVV.